A selection of T cell receptor beta chains follows, all from one sample in a study of shared clonotypes between healthy human individuals. Sequencing used immunoSEQ multiplex PCR; TCRdb keeps in-frame clones, though not all of them. The sample includes 600,000 to 750,000 clones, approximately 75% seen only once; the top ten take around 1.8%. Sequenced sample: memory CD4+ T cells sorted from blood. These receptors were taken from a woman aged 30 to 39 in good health. The CDR3 runs from the conserved cysteine through the conserved F or W. A D gene is named only where the DNA matches it firmly. Not all rows give a size; the values are once, few, many and, for expanded clones, a class.

TRBD1	TRBV5-1	-	TRBJ2-7	CASSRGQGAYEQYF	TGCGCCAGCAGCCGGGGACAGGGGGCTTACGAGCAGTACTTC
-	TRBV2	-	TRBJ2-2	CASSRIDRTTGELFF	TGTGCCAGCAGTCGTATAGACAGAACCACCGGGGAGCTGTTTTTT
-	TRBV5-1	-	TRBJ2-7	CASSLVGGTYEQYF	TGCGCCAGCAGCTTGGTTGGGGGGACCTACGAGCAGTACTTC
-	TRBV7-2	-	TRBJ1-6	CASSWRTNSPLHF	TGTGCCAGCAGCTGGAGGACCAATTCACCCCTCCACTTT
-	TRBV30	few	TRBJ2-2	CAWSADLITGELFF	TGTGCCTGGAGTGCCGACCTAATAACCGGGGAGCTGTTTTTT
-	TRBV2	-	TRBJ1-5	CASRRTWGSNQPQHF	TGTGCCAGCAGACGGACGTGGGGTAGCAATCAGCCCCAGCATTTT
-	TRBV7-8	-	TRBJ2-2	CASSPFNRADTGELFF	TGTGCCAGCAGCCCCTTTAACCGGGCCGACACCGGGGAGCTGTTTTTT
-	TRBV19	-	TRBJ1-1	CASSISSSGTEAFF	TGTGCCAGTAGTATTAGCAGCTCGGGTACTGAAGCTTTCTTT
-	TRBV2	-	TRBJ2-7	CASRRAGQHEQYF	TGTGCCAGCAGGAGGGCAGGGCAGCACGAGCAGTACTTC
-	TRBV15	-	TRBJ2-7	CATSRELGGYEQYF	TGTGCCACCAGCAGAGAACTCGGCGGCTACGAGCAGTACTTC
-	TRBV18	-	TRBJ2-2	CASSVAVQGNTGELFF	TGTGCCAGCTCAGTAGCCGTACAGGGGAACACCGGGGAGCTGTTTTTT
TRBD1	TRBV7-9	once	TRBJ1-2	CASSFGTGFLNYGYTF	TGTGCCAGCAGCTTCGGGACAGGTTTTCTGAACTATGGCTACACCTTC
-	TRBV4-1	-	TRBJ1-1	CASSPRFRGEGTEAFF	TGCGCCAGCAGCCCCCGGTTTCGGGGAGAGGGCACTGAAGCTTTCTTT
-	TRBV27	-	TRBJ1-5	CASSQGSVMNQPQHF	TGTGCCAGCAGCCAAGGGTCGGTAATGAATCAGCCCCAGCATTTT
-	TRBV27	-	TRBJ2-7	CASKLGNSAGSWEQYF	TGTGCCAGCAAGTTGGGGAATTCAGCGGGTTCTTGGGAGCAGTACTTC
TRBD2	TRBV5-1	-	TRBJ2-7	CASSGTSYYEQYF	TGCGCCAGCAGCGGGACTAGCTACTACGAGCAGTACTTC
-	TRBV19	-	TRBJ2-2	CASSSPYYTGELFF	TGTGCCAGTAGTTCACCATACTATACCGGGGAGCTGTTTTTT
-	TRBV7-8	-	TRBJ2-4	CASSSVIAKNIQYF	TGTGCCAGCAGCTCTGTCATAGCCAAAAACATTCAGTACTTC
-	TRBV5-3	-	TRBJ1-5	CARSGGSRRVWSNQPQHF	TGTGCCAGAAGCGGTGGATCCCGGAGGGTTTGGAGCAATCAGCCCCAGCATTTT
-	TRBV5-1	-	TRBJ2-6	CASSKTTGSGANVLTF	TGCGCCAGCAGCAAGACGACGGGCTCTGGGGCCAACGTCCTGACTTTC
-	TRBV7-7	few	TRBJ2-1	CASSRTRIGEQFF	TGTGCCAGCAGTCGGACTCGGATCGGTGAGCAGTTCTTC
-	TRBV7-3	once	TRBJ2-3	CASGVAGTDTQYF	TGTGCCAGCGGGGTAGCTGGCACAGATACGCAGTATTTT
TRBD1	TRBV2	few	TRBJ2-5	CASSRTGGRETQYF	TGTGCCAGCAGCCGAACAGGGGGCCGAGAGACCCAGTACTTC
TRBD2	TRBV7-2	-	TRBJ2-7	CASSQRRLADYEQYF	TGTGCCAGCAGCCAACGACGACTAGCGGACTACGAGCAGTACTTC
-	TRBV30	-	TRBJ2-5	CAWRGKGLGRETQYF	TGTGCCTGGAGGGGGAAGGGTTTAGGACGAGAGACCCAGTACTTC
TRBD1	TRBV19	once	TRBJ2-1	CASSGQGAIPRQFF	TGTGCCAGTAGTGGCCAGGGGGCCATCCCGCGACAGTTCTTC
-	TRBV7-2	-	TRBJ2-4	CASSLYRDRQAKNIQYF	TGTGCCAGCAGCTTATACCGGGACCGCCAAGCCAAAAACATTCAGTACTTC
TRBD2	TRBV4-2	-	TRBJ2-3	CASSQGLAGTSTDTQYF	TGTGCCAGCAGCCAGGGGTTAGCGGGAACTAGCACAGATACGCAGTATTTT
-	TRBV5-1	-	TRBJ2-1	CASSREGEQFF	TGCGCCAGCAGCAGGGAAGGTGAGCAGTTCTTC
-	TRBV10-2	once	TRBJ2-1	CASSEPTDNEQFF	TGCGCCAGCAGTGAGCCAACCGACAATGAGCAGTTCTTC
TRBD2	TRBV2	-	TRBJ2-6	CASRAGTSGRTNSGANVLTF	TGTGCCAGCAGAGCCGGGACTAGCGGGAGGACTAATTCTGGGGCCAACGTCCTGACTTTC
-	TRBV28	-	TRBJ1-1	CASSLDQTLNTEAFF	TGTGCCAGCAGTTTAGATCAGACACTGAACACTGAAGCTTTCTTT
-	TRBV6-1	-	TRBJ1-1	CASSIRGNTEAFF	TGTGCCAGCTCTATTAGGGGGAACACTGAAGCTTTCTTT
TRBD2	TRBV7-6	-	TRBJ2-1	CASSWHSGRPSNEQFF	TGTGCCAGCAGCTGGCATAGCGGGAGGCCAAGTAATGAGCAGTTCTTC
TRBD2	TRBV5-1	-	TRBJ2-5	CASSSLAGGQETQYF	TGCGCCAGCAGCTCCTTAGCGGGAGGGCAAGAGACCCAGTACTTC
-	TRBV13	-	TRBJ2-2	CASSGKATLTGELFF	TGTGCCAGCAGCGGAAAGGCGACGCTTACCGGGGAGCTGTTTTTT
-	TRBV5-4	-	TRBJ1-2	CASSLNQDGFGGYTF	TGTGCCAGCAGCTTGAATCAGGACGGGTTTGGGGGCTACACCTTC
TRBD1	TRBV5-1	-	TRBJ1-5	CASSVGQGNQPQHF	TGCGCCAGCAGCGTGGGACAGGGCAATCAGCCCCAGCATTTT
TRBD2	TRBV7-2	-	TRBJ2-7	CASSLGLAREQYF	TGTGCCAGCAGCTTAGGACTAGCGCGCGAGCAGTACTTC
-	TRBV21-1	-	TRBJ1-2	CASSKALPPRTGINGYTF	TGTGCCAGCAGCAAAGCGCTACCCCCCCGGACGGGAATAAATGGCTACACCTTC
TRBD2	TRBV9	-	TRBJ2-2	CASSVVSAGGPGELFF	TGTGCCAGCAGCGTAGTATCAGCGGGAGGGCCCGGGGAGCTGTTTTTT
TRBD1	TRBV19	-	TRBJ1-1	CASSIDPDRYTEAFF	TGTGCCAGTAGTATAGATCCGGACAGGTATACTGAAGCTTTCTTT
-	TRBV20-1	many	TRBJ2-1	CSARNNEQFF	TGCAGTGCTAGAAATAATGAGCAGTTCTTC
TRBD1	TRBV11-2	-	TRBJ2-2	CASSAGTGGQYGELFF	TGTGCCAGCAGCGCCGGGACAGGGGGTCAATACGGGGAGCTGTTTTTT
TRBD2	TRBV30	-	TRBJ2-7	CAWSSGSYEQYF	TGTGCCTGGAGTAGCGGGAGCTACGAGCAGTACTTC
TRBD2	TRBV7-8	-	TRBJ2-5	CASSPWDYEETQYF	TGTGCCAGCAGCCCCTGGGACTACGAAGAGACCCAGTACTTC
-	TRBV6-5	-	TRBJ1-5	CASSPGAGFAQPQHF	TGTGCCAGCAGCCCCGGGGCGGGCTTCGCTCAGCCCCAGCATTTT
-	TRBV6-6	-	TRBJ1-5	CASRARVHQPQHF	TGTGCCAGCAGAGCCCGGGTCCATCAGCCCCAGCATTTT
-	TRBV11-2	-	TRBJ2-1	CASSSDYNEQFF	TGTGCCAGCAGCTCTGACTACAATGAGCAGTTCTTC
TRBD2	TRBV5-1	-	TRBJ2-5	CASSSGAGGRRQETQYF	TGCGCCAGCAGCTCTGGGGCGGGGGGGCGCCGTCAAGAGACCCAGTACTTC
TRBD1	TRBV19	-	TRBJ1-1	CASSIDLRDRVPEAFF	TGTGCCAGTAGTATAGATCTCAGGGACAGGGTCCCTGAAGCTTTCTTT
-	TRBV11-3	-	TRBJ2-2	CASSLLPPGRGTGELFF	TGTGCCAGCAGCTTACTCCCCCCAGGTCGGGGCACCGGGGAGCTGTTTTTT